This T cell receptor (beta chain) was obtained from a study of response to subunit inactivated influenza vaccine. TCRdb analysed the RT-PCR reads with MiXCR anew, one entry per CDR3 protein. Of 530,000 or so distinct CDR3 sequences listed, 12% are singletons. This clonotype was recorded many times. Its target is unknown. Trimming took 2 bases from V and 8 from J; bases not matched to a gene: 15. Germline values: CDR1 DFQATT, CDR2 SNEGSKA (reference sequence). The CDR3 is 17 residues long. Overall study findings and caveats: Seasonal influenza vaccination, on each occasion, was suggested by the authors to recruit few new T cells.

This TCR derives from a man in his fifties who received an inactivated influenza vaccine. The sample was PBMCs from blood, taken on the day of vaccination. The J gene is TRBJ2-1, the V gene TRBV20-1, with 10 bases that match TRBD2. The CDR3 sequence is CSARPASSGSLSDEQFF. The CDR3 nucleotides are TGCAGTGCTAGACCCGCGTCTAGCGGGAGTTTGAGTGATGAGCAGTTCTTC.